Reported below is one TCR beta chain. The data derive from a study of blood T cell repertoires in COVID-19. Study-level background: The origin of the acute and convalescent COVID-19 samples was the United States, Italy and Spain. From T cells, B-cell-depleted T cells, or PBMCs came the material, which was cDNA or gDNA.

In the original analysis: The assay estimated nucleated cells by amplifying reference gene primers. Measured with immunoSEQ multiplex PCR; TCRdb has only the in-frame clones, and not every one. V, J and clone size are those of that table, while D and trimming were read from the DNA. The table lists about 48,000 clones, about 76% of them singletons, with around 20% in the top ten. The CDR3 is 14 amino acids. Germline lookup yields CDR1 MDHEN and CDR2 SYDVKM. V was pared by 11 bases and J by 6 bases, with 9 bases of the junction left unmatched. Sequenced material: peripheral blood. The chain carries TRBV28 and TRBJ1-6; 8 bases are a match to TRBD1. The TCR was taken from a human donor with active or convalescent COVID-19. The donor label of this sample is uncertain. The CDR3 reads CAGGQARGNSPLHF. As DNA, the CDR3 is TGTGCCGGGGGACAGGCCCGGGGTAATTCACCCCTCCACTTT. Variable domain in full (rest from reference TRBV28 and TRBJ1-6): DVKVTQSSRYLVKRTGEKVFLECVQDMDHENMFWYRQDPGLGLRLIYFSYDVKMKEKGDIPEGYSVSREKKERFSLILESASTNQTSMYLCAGGQARGNSPLHFGNGTRLTVT.